A single sample gave rise to the 25 T cell receptor beta chains below, sequenced in a study of cytomegalovirus exposure and HLA in healthy donors. The primer mix had 60 Vbeta and 13 Jbeta primers. Here immunoSEQ multiplex PCR was the method, and the copy in TCRdb shows in-frame clones only, minus some. The sample shows 150,000 to 200,000 clones, under 90% of them seen only once. Specimen: PBMCs. These receptors originate from a man younger than 30 in good health and CMV-seronegative.

J is TRBJ2-3 and V is TRBV6-6; D not certain. CDR3 length: 14 residues. The germline V gene encodes CDR1 MNHNY and CDR2 SVGAGI (reference sequence). V lost 4 bases, J lost 2 bases, and 10 bases lay in between. CDR3 in amino acids: CASSSNGDTDTQYF. As DNA, the CDR3 is TGTGCCAGCAGTTCAAACGGAGACACAGATACGCAGTATTTT.

V usage is TRBV18 and J usage is TRBJ2-7; D possibly corresponds to TRBD1 (5 bases). CDR3 length equals 15 residues. The V end was cut by 0 bases, the J end by 3 bases, with 12 bases between. The germline gives CDR1 KGHSH, CDR2 LQKENI. The CDR3 region has the DNA TGTGCCAGCTCACCACCGCAACAGGTTTACTACGAGCAGTACTTC. Protein: CASSPPQQVYYEQYF.

The rearrangement joins TRBV9 to TRBJ2-5; D is unclear. The V gene's germline CDR1 is SGDLS and CDR2 YYNGEE. V was trimmed by 0 bases and J by 4 bases, leaving 13 bases between them. The CDR3 extends over 15 amino acids. The CDR3 spells CASSVGAPLGETQYF. The CDR3 DNA reads TGTGCCAGCAGCGTAGGGGCACCCCTGGGAGAGACCCAGTACTTC.

The V and J genes are TRBV5-1 and TRBJ1-2; no clear D gene. Germline V CDR1 and CDR2: SGHRS, YFSETQ. Trimming took 0 bases from V and 6 from J, leaving 6 bases between them. The CDR3 sequence is 12 residues long. The CDR3 region has the DNA TGCGCCAGCAGCTTGGGCCCTAATGGCTACACCTTC. Translating it yields CASSLGPNGYTF.

This clone appeared a few times. The chain recombines TRBV14 with TRBJ1-2, with D uncertain. Germline CDR1 SGHDN, CDR2 FVKESK. V lost 4 bases to trimming and J lost 4 bases, with 13 bases between them. The CDR3 sequence is 14 residues long. CDR3: CASSPPGALYGYTF. The CDR3 DNA is TGTGCCAGCAGCCCGCCGGGAGCTCTCTATGGCTACACCTTC.

This clone was observed a handful of times. This chain links TRBV9 with TRBJ1-2, with TRBD1 matching 10 bases. Germline V gene data show CDR1 as SGDLS and CDR2 as YYNGEE. Trimming cost V 2 bases and J 10 bases; bases outside gene matches: 8. There are 14 residues in the CDR3. CDR3 protein: CASSVGTGVDDYTF. The DNA for the CDR3 is TGTGCCAGCAGCGTCGGGACAGGGGTAGACGACTACACCTTC. The full variable domain, completed using reference TRBV9 and TRBJ1-2, is DSGVTQTPKHLITATGQRVTLRCSPRSGDLSVYWYQQSLDQGLQFLIQYYNGEERAKGNILERFSAQQFPDLHSELNLSSLELGDSALYFCASSVGTGVDDYTFGSGTRLTVV.

This chain connects TRBV5-1 to TRBJ2-2; D might be TRBD2 (6 bases). The V gene's germline CDR1 is SGHRS and CDR2 YFSETQ. The CDR3 runs 15 residues. With 5 bases removed from V and 6 bases from J, the gap between germline ends came to 17 bases. The CDR3 DNA is TGCGCCAGCAGTTGGGATCAGCGGAGGGCCGGGGAGCTGTTTTTT. It is translated as CASSWDQRRAGELFF.

This clone was observed a few times. The rearrangement joins TRBV28 to TRBJ1-4; unclear D gene. The CDR3 length is 11 residues. V was trimmed by 6 bases and J by 5 bases, leaving 4 bases between them. Per the germline V gene, CDR1 is MDHEN and CDR2 is SYDVKM. The DNA of the CDR3 is TGTGCCAGCAGCTTGAATGAAAAACTGTTTTTT. This gives the protein CASSLNEKLFF.

The rearrangement joins TRBV4-3 to TRBJ2-3; D is ambiguous. The ends were cut back, 2 bases at V and 2 bases at J, with 8 bases in the middle. The germline V gene encodes CDR1 LGHNA and CDR2 YSLEER. There are 14 residues in the CDR3. This chain's CDR3 is CASSQTVSTDTQYF. The DNA of the CDR3 is TGCGCCAGCAGCCAAACAGTCTCCACAGATACGCAGTATTTT.

The V and J genes are TRBV9 and TRBJ1-4; D unresolved. CDR1 is SGDLS, CDR2 YYNGEE, per germline. The CDR3 totals 15 residues. V lost 0 bases, J lost 8 bases, and 14 bases lay in between. Here the CDR3 reads CASSVANGVDEKLFF. The CDR3 DNA is TGTGCCAGCAGCGTAGCTAACGGGGTCGACGAAAAACTGTTTTTT.

The V call is TRBV19, the J call TRBJ2-7; TRBD1 agrees at 7 bases. V dropped 4 bases and J dropped 7; count of bases not matched to a gene: 10. This CDR3 is built from 14 residues. Germline V CDR1 and CDR2: LNHDA, SQIVND (reference sequence). This CDR3 is CASSTGTAQGEQYF. CDR3 coding DNA: TGTGCCAGTAGTACTGGGACAGCTCAGGGGGAGCAGTACTTC. Complete variable domain (other parts from reference TRBV19 and TRBJ2-7): DGGITQSPKYLFRKEGQNVTLSCEQNLNHDAMYWYRQDPGQGLRLIYYSQIVNDFQKGDIAEGYSVSREKKESFPLTVTSAQKNPTAFYLCASSTGTAQGEQYFGPGTRLTVT.

The rearrangement links TRBV2 to TRBJ1-5, with 8 bases lining up with TRBD1. The V gene end was trimmed by 6 bases and the J gene end by 0 bases; junction bases not matched to a gene: 13. This CDR3 spans 18 amino acids. Germline-derived CDR1 and CDR2 are SNHLY and FYNNEI. CDR3 bases: TGTGCCAGCAGCGACGGACAGGGCGAGGGTTATAGCAATCAGCCCCAGCATTTT. Protein: CASSDGQGEGYSNQPQHF. Supplemented by reference TRBV2 and TRBJ1-5, the full variable domain reads EPEVTQTPSHQVTQMGQEVILRCVPISNHLYFYWYRQILGQKVEFLVSFYNNEISEKSEIFDDQFSVERPDGSNFTLKIRSTKLEDSAMYFCASSDGQGEGYSNQPQHFGDGTRLSIL.

This chain links TRBV14 with TRBJ2-1; 10 nucleotides align to TRBD2. This CDR3 spans 16 amino acids. The V segment lost 1 base and the J segment 2 bases; nucleotides outside the gene matches: 2. CDR1 is SGHDN and CDR2 is FVKESK in the germline V gene. CDR3 DNA sequence: TGTGCCAGCAGCCAAGTCAGCGGGGGGGCCTACAATGAGCAGTTCTTC. The encoded protein is CASSQVSGGAYNEQFF.

V is TRBV6-5 and J is TRBJ1-5; D remains unclear. CDR1 is MNHEY, CDR2 SVGAGI, per germline. The V end lost 0 bases, the J end lost 4 bases, and 10 bases lay between the germline ends. The CDR3 spans 15 residues. CDR3 amino acids: CASSYSQASNQPQHF. DNA for the CDR3: TGTGCCAGCAGTTACTCGCAGGCGAGTAATCAGCCCCAGCATTTT.

V usage is TRBV5-1 and J usage is TRBJ2-1, with 9 bases lining up with TRBD2. The CDR3 length is 14 residues. CDR1 and CDR2 from the germline V gene are SGHRS and YFSETQ. V shed 3 bases and J 5 bases; nucleotides not matched to a gene: 3. The CDR3 coding sequence is TGCGCCAGCAGCTCGGCGGGAGGGAACAATGAGCAGTTCTTC. Residues: CASSSAGGNNEQFF.

The chain has TRBV19 and TRBJ1-1, with a tentative D call TRBD1 (6 bases). This CDR3 comprises 15 residues. Germline V gives CDR1 LNHDA, CDR2 SQIVND (reference sequence). The V gene lost 1 base and the J gene lost 0 bases, with 9 bases spanning the gap. The CDR3 sequence: CASSIGGTLNTEAFF. CDR3 nucleotide sequence: TGTGCCAGTAGTATAGGGGGGACACTGAACACTGAAGCTTTCTTT.

V gene TRBV6-1 combines with J gene TRBJ1-1; D may be TRBD1 (6 bases). CDR1 is MNHNS, CDR2 SASEGT, per germline. The CDR3 runs 15 residues. Trimming removed 8 bases from V and 1 base from J, with 17 bases in between. CDR3 sequence reads: CASRTRGTPNTEAFF. The DNA for the CDR3 is TGTGCCAGCCGGACGAGAGGGACACCGAACACTGAAGCTTTCTTT.

The chain links TRBV28 to TRBJ2-7; TRBD2 aligns across 9 bases. This CDR3 is built from 13 residues. V gave up 2 bases and J gave up 7 bases; unmatched junction bases: 3. Germline CDR1 and CDR2: MDHEN and SYDVKM. The CDR3 DNA reads as TGTGCCAGCAGTTTACTAGCGGGATTTGAGCAGTACTTC. Translation: CASSLLAGFEQYF.

The chain is built from TRBV29-1 and TRBJ1-3; D might be TRBD1 (5 bases). The V and J ends lost 5 bases and 0 bases respectively, with 8 bases between them. Germline values: CDR1 SQVTM, CDR2 ANQGSEA. CDR3 length: 13 amino acids. The CDR3 spells CSVYQGSGNTIYF. The CDR3 nucleotides are TGCAGCGTTTATCAGGGCTCTGGAAACACCATATATTTT.

The J gene is TRBJ2-5, the V gene TRBV19; possible D gene TRBD2, 6 bases. The germline V gene encodes CDR1 LNHDA and CDR2 SQIVND (reference sequence). V was cut by 4 bases and J by 7 bases, with 16 bases left in between. The CDR3 totals 14 residues. CDR3 DNA: TGTGCCAGTAGTAGGGACTCCCTAATAGGGACCCAGTACTTC. Protein product: CASSRDSLIGTQYF. Based on the CDR3 plus reference TRBV19 and TRBJ2-5, the full variable domain is DGGITQSPKYLFRKEGQNVTLSCEQNLNHDAMYWYRQDPGQGLRLIYYSQIVNDFQKGDIAEGYSVSREKKESFPLTVTSAQKNPTAFYLCASSRDSLIGTQYFGPGTRLLVL.

The chain carries TRBV29-1 and TRBJ1-1; no reliable D call. From germline, CDR1 is SQVTM and CDR2 ANQGSEA. V lost 6 bases and J lost 1, with 9 bases in between. This CDR3 is built from 12 residues. This CDR3 reads CSVETTNTEAFF. The CDR3 coding sequence is TGCAGCGTCGAGACAACGAACACTGAAGCTTTCTTT.

The chain combines TRBV10-3 with TRBJ2-7, with TRBD1 matching over 9 bases. The CDR3 extends over 14 amino acids. The junction had 9 bases not matched to a gene; V was cut back by 6 bases and J by 6 bases. The germline gives CDR1 ENHRY, CDR2 SYGVKD. The CDR3 here is CAIRRGTGNGEQYF. The CDR3 DNA follows: TGTGCCATCAGGAGGGGGACAGGGAACGGCGAGCAGTACTTC.

The chain is built from TRBV6-6 and TRBJ2-4, with D perhaps matching TRBD2 (5 bases). Germline lookup yields CDR1 MNHNY and CDR2 SVGAGI (reference sequence). The CDR3 extends over 15 amino acids. Trimming shortened V by 0 bases and J by 7 bases, and 13 bases separated the two germline ends. The CDR3 nucleotides are TGTGCCAGCAGTTACTCGATCGGGGTTGCGAACATTCAGTACTTC. Protein sequence: CASSYSIGVANIQYF.

The rearrangement joins TRBV7-2 to TRBJ1-4, with unresolved D. V was pared by 2 bases and J by 8 bases, with 15 bases between. Germline V gene lookup returns CDR1 SGHTA and CDR2 FQGNSA. This CDR3 is 15 amino acids long. The CDR3 sequence is CASSLTRTRGEKLFF. The DNA for the CDR3 is TGTGCCAGCAGCTTAACCCGGACCCGGGGAGAAAAACTGTTTTTT.

The J gene is TRBJ2-1, the V gene TRBV4-3; TRBD1 might be the D (6 bases). Looked up from germline, CDR1 is LGHNA and CDR2 is YSLEER. V shed 4 bases and J shed 4 bases, with 17 bases lying between them. The CDR3 sequence is 16 residues long. Here the CDR3 DNA reads TGCGCCAGCAGCCGAATGGGGGCAGGGCAATACAATGAGCAGTTCTTC. Translation gives CASSRMGAGQYNEQFF.